Following are 8 T cell receptor beta chains from one sample sequenced in a study of T cell responses to AZD1222 COVID-19 vaccine. Sequencing was performed with immunoSEQ multiplex PCR; in TCRdb, only in-frame clones are kept and a portion is missing. In the table there are 70,000 or so clones, about 83% of which are singletons. The sample consisted of peripheral blood, taken 28 days after the second AZD1222 dose. Every receptor here comes from an adult who received the AZD1222 COVID-19 vaccine.

The chain uses TRBV5-6 and TRBJ2-3; unclear D gene. Trimming left V 1 base short and J 6 bases short, with 9 bases between. Germline lookup yields CDR1 SGHDT and CDR2 YYEEEE. The CDR3 consists of 13 residues. The CDR3, as DNA: TGTGCCAGCAGCTTGACCCGGTTCGATACGCAGTATTTT. Translation: CASSLTRFDTQYF.

The V call is TRBV27, the J call TRBJ2-4, with 8 bases lining up with TRBD1. V shed 8 bases, J shed 0 bases, and the junction held 12 bases outside the gene matches. CDR3 size: 17 residues. Per germline, CDR1 MNHEY and CDR2 SMNVEV (reference sequence). CDR3 coding DNA: TGTGCCAGCCGTCCCGGGACAGGATCTCTAGCCAAAAACATTCAGTACTTC. It codes for CASRPGTGSLAKNIQYF.

This clone was picked up one time. This rearrangement joins TRBV6-6 to TRBJ2-1, with D perhaps TRBD2 (6 bases). V was trimmed by 6 bases and J by 7 bases, leaving 19 bases between them. CDR1 is MNHNY and CDR2 is SVGAGI in the germline V gene (reference sequence). The CDR3 has 15 amino acids. CDR3 DNA: TGTGCCAGCAGGATCCGGGACGGGAGTAAGAATGAGCAGTTCTTC. Its translation: CASRIRDGSKNEQFF.

Details on this clone: Other DNA sequences from this sample encode an identical CDR3 as well. The chain joins TRBV4-3 to TRBJ1-6; TRBD1 might be the D (5 bases). Trimming took off 0 bases at V and 0 bases at J, with 15 bases between the two ends. CDR1 LGHNA and CDR2 YSLEER come from the germline V gene. This CDR3 has 19 residues. CDR3 DNA: TGCGCCAGCAGCCAAGATCGTGTGGCAGGGAGCTCCTATAATTCACCCCTCCACTTT. Translation: CASSQDRVAGSSYNSPLHF.

The chain joins TRBV14 to TRBJ1-6; the D gene is possibly TRBD1 (5 bases). The CDR3 totals 16 residues. The ends were cut back, 4 bases at V and 5 bases at J, with 15 bases in the middle. Germline CDR1 is SGHDN and CDR2 is FVKESK. The CDR3 DNA reads as TGTGCCAGCAGCCTCCCGCGGGGCGCGGATAATTCACCCCTCCACTTT. Translation gives CASSLPRGADNSPLHF.

This chain connects TRBV18 to TRBJ1-1, with unresolved D. CDR1 and CDR2 (germline): KGHSH, LQKENI. This CDR3 is built from 17 residues. V was trimmed by 0 bases and J by 4 bases, leaving 18 bases between them. This CDR3 reads CASSPPSASLDSTEAFF. DNA of the CDR3: TGTGCCAGCTCACCACCTAGTGCCTCCTTAGATAGCACTGAAGCTTTCTTT.

The chain couples TRBV5-1 to TRBJ1-2, with TRBD1 identical over 7 bases. The germline CDR1 and CDR2 sequences are SGHRS and YFSETQ. V lost 4 bases and J lost 4; bases outside the gene matches: 4. CDR3 length: 13 residues. The CDR3 nucleotides read TGCGCCAGCAGCCTAGGGGGCCCCTATGGCTACACCTTC. Its translation: CASSLGGPYGYTF.

V and J are TRBV6-2 or TRBV6-3 and TRBJ2-7; possible D gene TRBD2, 5 bases. Germline CDR1 MNHEY, CDR2 SVGEGT. The CDR3 length is 16 residues. V gave up 4 bases and J gave up 5 bases, with 21 bases separating them. CDR3 loop: CASSWAGVGVRHEQYF. In DNA form, the CDR3 reads TGTGCCAGCAGTTGGGCGGGTGTTGGAGTCCGTCACGAGCAGTACTTC.